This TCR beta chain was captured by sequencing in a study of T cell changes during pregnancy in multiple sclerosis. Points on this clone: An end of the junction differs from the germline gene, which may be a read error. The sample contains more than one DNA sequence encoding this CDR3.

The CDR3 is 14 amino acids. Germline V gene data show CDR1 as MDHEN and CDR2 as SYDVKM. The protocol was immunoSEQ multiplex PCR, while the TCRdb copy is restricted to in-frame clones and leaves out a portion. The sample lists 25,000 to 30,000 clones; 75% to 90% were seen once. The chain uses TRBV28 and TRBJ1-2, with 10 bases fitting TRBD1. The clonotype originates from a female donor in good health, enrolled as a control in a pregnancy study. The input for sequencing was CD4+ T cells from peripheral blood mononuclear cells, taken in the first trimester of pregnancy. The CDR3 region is CASRQGATNYGYTF. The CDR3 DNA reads TGCGCCAGTAGACAGGGGGCTACTAACTATGGCTACACCTTC.